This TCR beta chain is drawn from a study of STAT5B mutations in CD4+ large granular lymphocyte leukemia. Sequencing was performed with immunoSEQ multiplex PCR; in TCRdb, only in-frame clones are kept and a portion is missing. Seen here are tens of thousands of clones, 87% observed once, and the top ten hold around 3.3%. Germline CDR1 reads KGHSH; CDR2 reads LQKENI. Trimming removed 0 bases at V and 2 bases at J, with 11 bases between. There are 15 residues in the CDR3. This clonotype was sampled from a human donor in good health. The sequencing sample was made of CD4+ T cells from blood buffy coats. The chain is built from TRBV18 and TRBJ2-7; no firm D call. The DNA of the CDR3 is TGTGCCAGCTCACCACCATCGGGTCAAACCTACGAGCAGTACTTC. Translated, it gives CASSPPSGQTYEQYF.